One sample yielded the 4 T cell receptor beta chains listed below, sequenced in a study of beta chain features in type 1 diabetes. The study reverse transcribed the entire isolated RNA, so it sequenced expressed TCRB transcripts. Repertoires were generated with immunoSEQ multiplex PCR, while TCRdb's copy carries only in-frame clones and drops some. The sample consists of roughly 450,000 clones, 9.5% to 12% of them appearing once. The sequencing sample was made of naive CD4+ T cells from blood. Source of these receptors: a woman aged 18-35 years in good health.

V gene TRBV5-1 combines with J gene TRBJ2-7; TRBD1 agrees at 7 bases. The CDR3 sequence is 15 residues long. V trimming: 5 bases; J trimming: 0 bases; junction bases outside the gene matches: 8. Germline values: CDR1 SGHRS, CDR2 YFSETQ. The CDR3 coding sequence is TGCGCCAGCAGTTCCGGACAGGCCCACTCCTACGAGCAGTACTTC. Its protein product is CASSSGQAHSYEQYF.

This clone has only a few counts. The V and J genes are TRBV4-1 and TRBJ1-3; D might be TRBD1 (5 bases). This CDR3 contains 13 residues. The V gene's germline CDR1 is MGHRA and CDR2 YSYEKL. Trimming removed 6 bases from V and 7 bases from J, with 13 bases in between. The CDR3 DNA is TGCGCCAGCAGTGTCGTCGGGGCTAACACCATATATTTT. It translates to CASSVVGANTIYF.

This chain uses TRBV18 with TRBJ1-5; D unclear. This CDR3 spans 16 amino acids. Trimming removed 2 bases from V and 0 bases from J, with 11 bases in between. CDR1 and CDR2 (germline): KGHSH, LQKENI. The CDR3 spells CASSPMWGNSNQPQHF. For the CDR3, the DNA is TGTGCCAGCTCACCAATGTGGGGAAATAGCAATCAGCCCCAGCATTTT.

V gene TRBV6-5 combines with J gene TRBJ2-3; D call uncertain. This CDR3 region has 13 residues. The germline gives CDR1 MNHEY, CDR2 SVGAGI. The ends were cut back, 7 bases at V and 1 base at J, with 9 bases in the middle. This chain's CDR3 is CASIGPGTDTQYF. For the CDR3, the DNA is TGTGCCAGCATTGGGCCAGGCACAGATACGCAGTATTTT.